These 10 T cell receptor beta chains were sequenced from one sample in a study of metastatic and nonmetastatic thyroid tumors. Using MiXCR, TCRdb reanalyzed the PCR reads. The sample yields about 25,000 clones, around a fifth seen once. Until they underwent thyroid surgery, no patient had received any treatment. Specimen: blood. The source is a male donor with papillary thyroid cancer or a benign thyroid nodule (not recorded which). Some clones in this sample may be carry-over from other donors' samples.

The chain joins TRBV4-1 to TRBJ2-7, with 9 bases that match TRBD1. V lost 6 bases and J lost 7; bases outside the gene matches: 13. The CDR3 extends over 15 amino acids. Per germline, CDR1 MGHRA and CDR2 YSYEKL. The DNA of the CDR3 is TGCGCCAGCAGACCCACAGGGGGCACCTTTGAGGAGCAGTACTTC. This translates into CASRPTGGTFEEQYF.

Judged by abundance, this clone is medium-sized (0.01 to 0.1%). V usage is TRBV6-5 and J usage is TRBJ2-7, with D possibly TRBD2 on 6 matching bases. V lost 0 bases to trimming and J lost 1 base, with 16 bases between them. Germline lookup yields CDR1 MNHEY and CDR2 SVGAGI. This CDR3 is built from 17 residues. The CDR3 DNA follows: TGTGCCAGCAGTTACTCGCCTGGCGGACTACTTTCCTACGAGCAGTACTTC. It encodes CASSYSPGGLLSYEQYF.

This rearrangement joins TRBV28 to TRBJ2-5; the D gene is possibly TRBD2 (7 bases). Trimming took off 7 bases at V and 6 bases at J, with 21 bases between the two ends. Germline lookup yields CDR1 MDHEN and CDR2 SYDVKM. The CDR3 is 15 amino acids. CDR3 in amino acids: CASMEGGGLGKTQYF. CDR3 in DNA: TGTGCCAGCATGGAGGGGGGGGGGCTGGGAAAGACCCAGTACTTC.

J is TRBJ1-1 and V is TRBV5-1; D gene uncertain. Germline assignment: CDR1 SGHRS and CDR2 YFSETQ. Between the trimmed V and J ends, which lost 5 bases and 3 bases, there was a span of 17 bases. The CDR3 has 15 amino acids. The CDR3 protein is CASRSGTAFYTEAFF. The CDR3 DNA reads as TGCGCCAGCAGATCCGGTACAGCGTTTTACACTGAAGCTTTCTTT.

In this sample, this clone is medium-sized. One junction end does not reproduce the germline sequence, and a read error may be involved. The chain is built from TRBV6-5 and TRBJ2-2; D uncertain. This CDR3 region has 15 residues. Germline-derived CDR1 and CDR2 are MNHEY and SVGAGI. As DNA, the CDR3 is TGTGCCAGCAGTGACTCGAACATTCACACCGGGGAGCTGTTTTTT. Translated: CASSDSNIHTGELFF.

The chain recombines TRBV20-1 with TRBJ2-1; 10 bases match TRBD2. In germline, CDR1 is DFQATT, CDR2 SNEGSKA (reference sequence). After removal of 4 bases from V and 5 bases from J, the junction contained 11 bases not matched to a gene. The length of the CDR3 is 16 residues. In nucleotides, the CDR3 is TGCAGTGCTATCCCATTTGGGACTAGCGCCAACAATGAGCAGTTCTTC. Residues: CSAIPFGTSANNEQFF.

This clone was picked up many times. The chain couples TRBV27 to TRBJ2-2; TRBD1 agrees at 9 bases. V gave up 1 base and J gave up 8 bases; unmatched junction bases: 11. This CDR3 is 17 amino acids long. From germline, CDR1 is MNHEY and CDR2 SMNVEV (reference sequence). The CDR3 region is CASSLYRGPLRGGELFF. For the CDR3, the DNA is TGTGCCAGCAGTTTATACAGGGGGCCCCTGAGAGGTGGGGAGCTGTTTTTT.

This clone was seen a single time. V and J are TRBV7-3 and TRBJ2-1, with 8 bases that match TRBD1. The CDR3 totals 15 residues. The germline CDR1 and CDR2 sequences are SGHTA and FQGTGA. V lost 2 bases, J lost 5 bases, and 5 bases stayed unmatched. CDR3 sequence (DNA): TGTGCCAGCAGCTTAGGACAGGGAAGGGACAATGAGCAGTTCTTC. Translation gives CASSLGQGRDNEQFF.

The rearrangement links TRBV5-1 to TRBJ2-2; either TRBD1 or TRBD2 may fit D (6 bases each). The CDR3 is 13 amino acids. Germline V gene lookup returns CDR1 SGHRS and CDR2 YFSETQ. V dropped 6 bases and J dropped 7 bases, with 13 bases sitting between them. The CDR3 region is CASKRGQVGELFF. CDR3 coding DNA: TGCGCCAGCAAACGGGGGCAAGTCGGGGAGCTGTTTTTT.

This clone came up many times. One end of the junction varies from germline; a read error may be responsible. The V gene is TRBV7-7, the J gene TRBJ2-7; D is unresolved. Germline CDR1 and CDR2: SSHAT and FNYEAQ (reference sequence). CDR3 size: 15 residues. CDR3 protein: CASSLALGGTYEQYF. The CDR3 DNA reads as TGTGCTAGCAGCTTAGCATTGGGCGGTACCTACGAGCAGTACTTC.